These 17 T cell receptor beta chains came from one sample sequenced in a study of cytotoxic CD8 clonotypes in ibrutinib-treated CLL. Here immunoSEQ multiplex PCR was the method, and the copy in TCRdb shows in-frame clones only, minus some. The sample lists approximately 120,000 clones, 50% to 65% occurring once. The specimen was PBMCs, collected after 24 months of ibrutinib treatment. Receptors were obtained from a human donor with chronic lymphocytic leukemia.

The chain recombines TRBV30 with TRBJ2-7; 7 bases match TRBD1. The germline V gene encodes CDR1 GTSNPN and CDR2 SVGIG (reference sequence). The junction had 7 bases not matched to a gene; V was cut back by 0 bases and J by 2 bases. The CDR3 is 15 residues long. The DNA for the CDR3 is TGTGCCTGGAGTGTATATGGGACAGATACCTACGAGCAGTACTTC. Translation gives CAWSVYGTDTYEQYF.

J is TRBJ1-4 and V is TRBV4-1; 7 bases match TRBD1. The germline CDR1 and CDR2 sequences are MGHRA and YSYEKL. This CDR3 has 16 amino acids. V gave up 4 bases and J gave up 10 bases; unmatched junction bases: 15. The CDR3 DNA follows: TGCGCCAGCAGCCGATCTACAGGGGAGGGTCTCACAAAACTGTTTTTT. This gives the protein CASSRSTGEGLTKLFF.

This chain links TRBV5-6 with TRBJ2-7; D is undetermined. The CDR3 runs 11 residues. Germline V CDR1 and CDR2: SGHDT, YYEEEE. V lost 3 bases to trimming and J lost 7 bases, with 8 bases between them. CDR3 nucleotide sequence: TGTGCCAGCAGCTATAGGGAAGAGCAGTACTTC. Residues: CASSYREEQYF.

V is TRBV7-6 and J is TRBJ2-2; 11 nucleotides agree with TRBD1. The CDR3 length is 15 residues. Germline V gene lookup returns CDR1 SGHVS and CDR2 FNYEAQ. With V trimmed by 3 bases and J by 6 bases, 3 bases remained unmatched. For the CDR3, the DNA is TGTGCCAGCAGCTTCCCGGGACAGGGGGCCGGGGAGCTGTTTTTT. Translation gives CASSFPGQGAGELFF.

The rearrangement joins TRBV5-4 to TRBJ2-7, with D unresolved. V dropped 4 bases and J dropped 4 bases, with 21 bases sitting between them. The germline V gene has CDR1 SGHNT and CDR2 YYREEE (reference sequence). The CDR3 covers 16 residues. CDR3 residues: CASSPPDQKSVYEQYF. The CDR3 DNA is TGTGCCAGCAGCCCTCCGGACCAAAAGTCGGTATACGAGCAGTACTTC.

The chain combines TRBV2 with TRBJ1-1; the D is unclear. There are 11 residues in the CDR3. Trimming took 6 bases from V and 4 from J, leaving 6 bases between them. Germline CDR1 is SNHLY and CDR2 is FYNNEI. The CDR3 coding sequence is TGTGCCAGCAGGGAAACCACTGAAGCTTTCTTT. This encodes CASRETTEAFF.

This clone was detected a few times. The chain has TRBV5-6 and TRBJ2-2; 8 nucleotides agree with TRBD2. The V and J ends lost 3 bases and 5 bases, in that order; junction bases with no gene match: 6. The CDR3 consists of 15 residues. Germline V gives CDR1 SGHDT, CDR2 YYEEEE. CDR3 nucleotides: TGTGCCAGCAGCTCATCGGGGGGGCTTACCGGGGAGCTGTTTTTT. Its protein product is CASSSSGGLTGELFF.

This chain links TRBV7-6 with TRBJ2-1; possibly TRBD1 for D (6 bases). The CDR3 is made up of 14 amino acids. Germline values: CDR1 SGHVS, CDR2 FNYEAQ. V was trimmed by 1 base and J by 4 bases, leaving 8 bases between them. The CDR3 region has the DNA TGTGCCAGCAGCTTAGGGGGACAATACAATGAGCAGTTCTTC. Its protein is CASSLGGQYNEQFF.

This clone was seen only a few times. The CDR3 DNA reads TGTGCCAGCAGCCCAGACAGGGGGGGCTACGAGCAGTACTTC. This codes for CASSPDRGGYEQYF. The rearrangement links TRBV7-2 to TRBJ2-7; 9 positions match TRBD1. Germline CDR1 SGHTA, CDR2 FQGNSA. V dropped 5 bases and J dropped 3; count of bases not matched to a gene: 5. CDR3 length: 14 residues.

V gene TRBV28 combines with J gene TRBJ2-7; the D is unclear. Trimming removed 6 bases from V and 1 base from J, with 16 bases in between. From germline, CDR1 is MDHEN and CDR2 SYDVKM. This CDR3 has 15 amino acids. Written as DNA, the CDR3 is TGTGCCAGCAGCCCCCAGGACCGTTCTTCCTACGAGCAGTACTTC. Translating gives CASSPQDRSSYEQYF.

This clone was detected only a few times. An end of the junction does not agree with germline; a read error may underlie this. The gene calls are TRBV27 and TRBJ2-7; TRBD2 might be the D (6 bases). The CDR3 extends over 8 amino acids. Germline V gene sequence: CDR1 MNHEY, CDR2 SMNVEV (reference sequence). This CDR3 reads CAIPGTPF. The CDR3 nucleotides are TGTGCCATTCCGGGGACTCCCTTC.

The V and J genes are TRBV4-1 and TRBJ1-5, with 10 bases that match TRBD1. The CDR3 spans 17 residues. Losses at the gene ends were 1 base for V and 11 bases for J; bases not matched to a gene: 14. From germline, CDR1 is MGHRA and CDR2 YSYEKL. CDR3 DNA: TGCGCCAGCAGCCAAGGTTTAGACAGGGGGCGAGGTCTTACCCAGCATTTT. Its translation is CASSQGLDRGRGLTQHF.

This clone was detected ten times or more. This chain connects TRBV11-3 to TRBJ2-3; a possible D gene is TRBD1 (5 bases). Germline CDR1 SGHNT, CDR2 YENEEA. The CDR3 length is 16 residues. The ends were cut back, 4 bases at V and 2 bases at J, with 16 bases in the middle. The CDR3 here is CASSSPSGAYTDTQYF. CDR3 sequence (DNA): TGTGCCAGCAGCTCCCCGTCTGGGGCCTACACAGATACGCAGTATTTT. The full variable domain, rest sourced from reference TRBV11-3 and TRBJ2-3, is EAGVVQSPRYKIIEKKQPVAFWCNPISGHNTLYWYLQNLGQGPELLIRYENEEAVDDSQLPKDRFSAERLKGVDSTLKIQPAELGDSAVYLCASSSPSGAYTDTQYFGPGTRLTVL.

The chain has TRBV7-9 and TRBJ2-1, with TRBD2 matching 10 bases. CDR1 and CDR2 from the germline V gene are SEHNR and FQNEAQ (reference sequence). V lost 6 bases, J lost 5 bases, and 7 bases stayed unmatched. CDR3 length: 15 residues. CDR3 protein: CASSPLAGAHNEQFF. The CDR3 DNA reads TGTGCCAGCAGTCCGCTAGCGGGGGCCCACAATGAGCAGTTCTTC.

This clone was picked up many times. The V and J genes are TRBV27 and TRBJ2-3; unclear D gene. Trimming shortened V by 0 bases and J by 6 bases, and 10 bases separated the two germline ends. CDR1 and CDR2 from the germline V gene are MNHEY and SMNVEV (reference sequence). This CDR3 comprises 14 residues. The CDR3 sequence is CASSLSYSRDTQYF. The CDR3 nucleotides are TGTGCCAGCAGTTTATCCTACAGTCGCGATACGCAGTATTTT.

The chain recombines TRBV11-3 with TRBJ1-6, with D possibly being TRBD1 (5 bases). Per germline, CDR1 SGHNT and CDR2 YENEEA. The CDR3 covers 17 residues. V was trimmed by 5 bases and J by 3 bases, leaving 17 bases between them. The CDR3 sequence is CASSPGLSSFYNSPLHF. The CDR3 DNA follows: TGTGCCAGCAGCCCAGGGTTGTCCAGCTTCTATAATTCACCCCTCCACTTT.

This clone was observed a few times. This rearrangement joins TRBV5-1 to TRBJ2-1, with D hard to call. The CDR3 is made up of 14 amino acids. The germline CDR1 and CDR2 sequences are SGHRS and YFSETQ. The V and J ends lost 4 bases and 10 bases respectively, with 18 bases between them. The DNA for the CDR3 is TGCGCCAGCAGCGGGTCAGGCACGCCTGGGGAGCAGTTCTTC. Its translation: CASSGSGTPGEQFF.